This T cell receptor beta chain was captured by sequencing in a study of graft-versus-host responses after intestinal transplantation. The V and J ends lost 0 bases and 1 base respectively, with 7 bases between them. Germline V gene sequence: CDR1 SGHTS, CDR2 YDEGEE. The CDR3 loop spans 14 amino acids. This clone has just a few counts. Its matching antigen is unknown. Sequenced by immunoSEQ multiplex PCR; TCRdb stores in-frame clones only, minus some. The sample has about 99,000 clones, roughly 93% seen once. This clonotype was sampled from a human donor who received an intestinal transplant. Sequenced here: unstimulated CD8+ T cells sorted from spleen or lymph node cells, sampled before intestinal transplant. This chain joins TRBV5-8 and TRBJ1-1; D uncertain. As DNA, the CDR3 is TGTGCCAGCAGCTTGGTCAGAGGGAACACTGAAGCTTTCTTT. Amino acid sequence: CASSLVRGNTEAFF.